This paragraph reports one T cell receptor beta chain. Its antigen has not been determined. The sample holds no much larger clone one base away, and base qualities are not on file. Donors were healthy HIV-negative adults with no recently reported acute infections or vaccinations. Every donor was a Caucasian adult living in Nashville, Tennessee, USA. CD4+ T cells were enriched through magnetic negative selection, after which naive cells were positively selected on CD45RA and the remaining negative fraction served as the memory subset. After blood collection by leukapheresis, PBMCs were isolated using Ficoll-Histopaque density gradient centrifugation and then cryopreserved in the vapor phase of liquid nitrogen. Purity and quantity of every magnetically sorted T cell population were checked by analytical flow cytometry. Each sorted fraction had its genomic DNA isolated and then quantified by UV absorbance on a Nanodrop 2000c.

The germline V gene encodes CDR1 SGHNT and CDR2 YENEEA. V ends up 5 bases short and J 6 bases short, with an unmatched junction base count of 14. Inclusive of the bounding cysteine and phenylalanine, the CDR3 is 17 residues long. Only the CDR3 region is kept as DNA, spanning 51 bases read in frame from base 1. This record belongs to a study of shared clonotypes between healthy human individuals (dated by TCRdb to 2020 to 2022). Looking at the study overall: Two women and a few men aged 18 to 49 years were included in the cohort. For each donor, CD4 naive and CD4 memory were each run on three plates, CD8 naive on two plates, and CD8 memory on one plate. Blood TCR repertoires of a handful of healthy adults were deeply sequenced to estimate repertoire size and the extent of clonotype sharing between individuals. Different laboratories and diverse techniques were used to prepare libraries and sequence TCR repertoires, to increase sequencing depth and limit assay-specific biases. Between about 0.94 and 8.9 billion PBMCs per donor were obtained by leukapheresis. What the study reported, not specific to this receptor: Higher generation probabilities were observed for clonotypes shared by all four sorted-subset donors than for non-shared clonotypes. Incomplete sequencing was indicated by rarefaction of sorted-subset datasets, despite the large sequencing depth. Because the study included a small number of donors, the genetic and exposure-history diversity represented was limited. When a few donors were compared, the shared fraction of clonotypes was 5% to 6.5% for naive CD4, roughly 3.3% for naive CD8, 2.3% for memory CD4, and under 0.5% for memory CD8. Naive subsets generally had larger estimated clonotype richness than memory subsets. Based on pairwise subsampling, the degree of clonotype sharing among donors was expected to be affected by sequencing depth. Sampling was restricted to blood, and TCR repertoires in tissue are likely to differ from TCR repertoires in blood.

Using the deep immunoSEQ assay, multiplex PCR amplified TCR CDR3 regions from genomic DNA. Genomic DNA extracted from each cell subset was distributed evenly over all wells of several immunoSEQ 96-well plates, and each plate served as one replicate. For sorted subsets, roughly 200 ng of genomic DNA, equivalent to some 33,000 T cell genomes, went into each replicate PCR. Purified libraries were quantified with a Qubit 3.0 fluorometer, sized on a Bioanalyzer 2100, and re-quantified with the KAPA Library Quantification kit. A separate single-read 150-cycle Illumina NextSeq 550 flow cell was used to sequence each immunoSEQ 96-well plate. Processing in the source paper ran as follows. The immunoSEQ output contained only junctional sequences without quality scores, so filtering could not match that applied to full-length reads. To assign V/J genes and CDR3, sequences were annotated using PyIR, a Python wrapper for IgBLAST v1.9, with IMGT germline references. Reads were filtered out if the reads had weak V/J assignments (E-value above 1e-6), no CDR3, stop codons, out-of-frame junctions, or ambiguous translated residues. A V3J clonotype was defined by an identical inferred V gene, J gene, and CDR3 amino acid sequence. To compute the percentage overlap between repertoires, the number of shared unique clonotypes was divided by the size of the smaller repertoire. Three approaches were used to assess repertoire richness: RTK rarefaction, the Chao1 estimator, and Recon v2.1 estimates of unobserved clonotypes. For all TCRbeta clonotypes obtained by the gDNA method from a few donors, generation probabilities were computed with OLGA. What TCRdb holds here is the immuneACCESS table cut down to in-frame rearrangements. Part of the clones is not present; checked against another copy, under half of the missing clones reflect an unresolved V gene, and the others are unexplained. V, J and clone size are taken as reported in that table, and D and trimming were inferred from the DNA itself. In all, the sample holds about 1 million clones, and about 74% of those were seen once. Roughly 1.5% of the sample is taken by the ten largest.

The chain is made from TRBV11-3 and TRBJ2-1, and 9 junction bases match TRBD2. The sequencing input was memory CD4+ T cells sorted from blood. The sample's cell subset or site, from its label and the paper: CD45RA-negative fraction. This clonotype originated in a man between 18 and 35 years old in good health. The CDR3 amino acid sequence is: CASSPDSRREGPNEQFF. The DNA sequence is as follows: TGTGCCAGCAGCCCAGATTCTCGGCGGGAGGGCCCCAATGAGCAGTTCTTC.